Below, 4 T cell receptor beta chains from the same sample are listed, as sequenced in a study of beta chain features in type 1 diabetes. Reverse transcription of all isolated RNA meant that expressed TCRB transcripts were sequenced. The assay was immunoSEQ multiplex PCR, and TCRdb's table has in-frame clones only and misses some. This table holds fewer than 650,000 clones, around 15% found once. Sequencing was performed on naive CD4+ T cells from blood. These receptors were collected from a man aged 18 to 29 in good health.

The V call is TRBV11-2, the J call TRBJ2-1; tentatively, D is TRBD2 (5 bases). This CDR3 has 17 amino acids. V lost 8 bases and J 3 bases, leaving 23 bases between the germline ends. Germline lookup yields CDR1 SGHAT and CDR2 FQNNGV. The chain's CDR3 is CASQTRGRMSNYNEQFF. DNA of the CDR3: TGTGCCAGCCAAACAAGAGGGAGAATGTCCAACTACAATGAGCAGTTCTTC.

The sample holds a few counts of this clone. This CDR3 reads CASKVQGNYEQYF. In nucleotides, the CDR3 is TGTGCCAGCAAGGTACAGGGAAACTACGAGCAGTACTTC. The chain is built from TRBV6-5 and TRBJ2-7, with TRBD1 as a possible D gene (6 bases). Trimming cost V 7 bases and J 3 bases, with 13 bases left between them. CDR1 is MNHEY, CDR2 SVGAGI, per germline. CDR3 length: 13 amino acids.

There are a few counts of this clone. The chain combines TRBV19 with TRBJ1-5, with no clear D. Trimming pared 8 bases from V and 2 bases from J, leaving 10 bases between. CDR1 and CDR2 from the germline V gene are LNHDA and SQIVND (reference sequence). This CDR3 contains 13 residues. The CDR3 reads CASVQSGNQPQHF. CDR3 nucleotides: TGTGCCAGTGTACAGAGCGGCAATCAGCCCCAGCATTTT.

This clone was seen a few times. The chain employs TRBV5-6 and TRBJ1-4, with D perhaps TRBD1 (6 bases). The CDR3 is made up of 14 amino acids. Trimming took 0 bases from V and 11 from J, leaving 14 bases between them. The germline gives CDR1 SGHDT, CDR2 YYEEEE. DNA of the CDR3: TGTGCCAGCAGCTTGGGACTCCAGGGGAGGAAACTGTTTTTT. Its translation: CASSLGLQGRKLFF.